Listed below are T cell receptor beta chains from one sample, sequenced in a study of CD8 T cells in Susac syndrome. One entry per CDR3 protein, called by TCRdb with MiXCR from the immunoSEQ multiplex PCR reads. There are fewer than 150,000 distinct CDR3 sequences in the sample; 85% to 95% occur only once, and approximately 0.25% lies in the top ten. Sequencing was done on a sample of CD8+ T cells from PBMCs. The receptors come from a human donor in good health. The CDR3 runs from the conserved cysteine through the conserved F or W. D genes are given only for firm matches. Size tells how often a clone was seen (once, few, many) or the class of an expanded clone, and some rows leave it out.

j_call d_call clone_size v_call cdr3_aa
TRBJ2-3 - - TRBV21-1 CASSKGLVSFCAPWEDTQYF
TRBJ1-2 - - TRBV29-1 CSVAGGNYGYTF
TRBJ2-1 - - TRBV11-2 CASSGRDGIYNEQFF
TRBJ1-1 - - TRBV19 CASSIGRTEAFF
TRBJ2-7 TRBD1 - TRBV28 CASGDRLTYEQYF
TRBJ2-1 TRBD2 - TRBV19 CASSVTSGDNEQFF
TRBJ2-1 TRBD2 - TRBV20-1 CSAPIYLAGNEQFF
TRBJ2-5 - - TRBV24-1 CATSDLATEGETQYF
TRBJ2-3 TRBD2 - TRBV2 CASSQASGDFSTDTQYF
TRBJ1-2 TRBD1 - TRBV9 CASSDPGGEGIYGYTF
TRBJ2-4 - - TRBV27 CASGKGGHIQYF
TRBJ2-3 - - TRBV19 CASSIVGEDTQYF
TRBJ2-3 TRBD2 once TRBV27 CASSSDIAGVGDTQYF
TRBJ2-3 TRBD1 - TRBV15 CATSPTGVSTDTQYF
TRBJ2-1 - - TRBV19 CASSIGGREQFF
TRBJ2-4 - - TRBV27 CASSFPPLLAKNIQYF
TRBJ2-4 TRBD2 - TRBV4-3 CASSQDIQRETKNIQYF
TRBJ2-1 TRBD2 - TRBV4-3 CASSKTSGDYNEQFF
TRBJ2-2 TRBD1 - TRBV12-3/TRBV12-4 CASSLTGGLGGELFF
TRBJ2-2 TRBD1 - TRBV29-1 CSVPGQGGELFF
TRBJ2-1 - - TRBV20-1 CSASENSYNEQFF
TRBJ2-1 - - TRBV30 CAWSPRGRLAEQFF
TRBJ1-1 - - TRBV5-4 CASSLPLSTEAFF
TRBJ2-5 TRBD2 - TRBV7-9 CASSLVSREESETQYF
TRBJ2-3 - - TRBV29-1 CSVELASPDTQYF
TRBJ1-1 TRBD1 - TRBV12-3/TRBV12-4 CASSTQGAYTEAFF
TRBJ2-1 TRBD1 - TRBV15 CATSEDTGVPYNEQFF
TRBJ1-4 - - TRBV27 CASSVGAWEKLFF
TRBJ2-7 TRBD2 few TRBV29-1 CSVGLAGNYEQYF
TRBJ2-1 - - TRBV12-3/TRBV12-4 CASSLGPGIEQFF
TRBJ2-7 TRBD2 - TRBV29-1 CSVELVGGAYEQYF
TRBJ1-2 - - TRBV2 CASEAGLGYGYTF
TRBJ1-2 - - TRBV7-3 CASSFRMGYGYTF
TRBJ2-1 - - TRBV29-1 CSVRQGAYNEQFF
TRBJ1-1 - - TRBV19 CASSIVGAEAFF
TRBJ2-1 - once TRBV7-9 CASSFGTYNEQFF
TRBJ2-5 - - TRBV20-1 CSATPDHHPEYF
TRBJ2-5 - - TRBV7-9 CASSLWPQQGSETQYF
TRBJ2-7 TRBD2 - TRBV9 CASGDPGLVVQQQYF
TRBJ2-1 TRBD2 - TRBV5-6 CASSLGTSGWQFF